The T cell receptor beta chain described here comes from a study of breast tumors, draining lymph nodes, adjacent tissues. Whole-study findings and limits: Luminal-like breast cancer showed significantly higher tumor–nontumor repertoire similarity than basal-like. Data only fit, rather than demonstrated, lymph node origin of most tumor T cells. Tumor TCR diversity was below lymph nodes but above nontumor tissue. Most tumor T cells seemingly derive from lymph node, then expand in tumor.

A single record per CDR3 protein comes from TCRdb applying MiXCR to the multiplex PCR reads. The sample contains about 130,000 distinct CDR3 sequences, around 24% of which appear only once. Trimming pared 6 bases from V and 1 base from J, leaving 12 bases between. The CDR3 has 14 amino acids. Germline V gene sequence: CDR1 SNHLY, CDR2 FYNNEI. Axillary draining lymph nodes of breast cancer patients supplied the node samples. Comment on this clonotype: Its antigen is unknown. This may be a read error: a much more frequent sequence differs by one nucleotide.

The sequence was obtained from a female donor with breast cancer. Some clones in this sample may be carry-over from other donors' samples. Sequencing was carried out using axillary lymph node tissue. The rearrangement joins TRBV2 to TRBJ2-5, with D possibly TRBD1 on 5 matching bases. CDR3 region: CASRIDSPQETQYF. The CDR3 bases are TGTGCCAGCAGGATCGACAGTCCCCAAGAGACCCAGTACTTC.